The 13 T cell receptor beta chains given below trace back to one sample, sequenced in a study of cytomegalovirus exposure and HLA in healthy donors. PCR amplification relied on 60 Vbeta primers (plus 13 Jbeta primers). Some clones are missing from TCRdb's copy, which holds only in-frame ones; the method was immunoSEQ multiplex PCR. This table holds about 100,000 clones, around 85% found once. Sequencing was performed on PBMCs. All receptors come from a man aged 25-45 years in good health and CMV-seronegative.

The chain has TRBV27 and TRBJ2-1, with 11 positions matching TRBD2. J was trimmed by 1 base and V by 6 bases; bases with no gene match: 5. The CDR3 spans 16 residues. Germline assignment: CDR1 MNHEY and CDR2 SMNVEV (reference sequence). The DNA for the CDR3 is TGTGCCAGCAGGCCTCGACTAGCGGGATCCTACAATGAGCAGTTCTTC. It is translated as CASRPRLAGSYNEQFF.

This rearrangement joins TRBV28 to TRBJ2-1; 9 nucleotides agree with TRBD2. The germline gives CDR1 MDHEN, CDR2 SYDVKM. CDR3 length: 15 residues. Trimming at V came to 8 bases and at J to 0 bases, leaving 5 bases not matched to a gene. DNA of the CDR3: TGTGCCAGCTTTAGCGGGGGAAGCTCCTACAATGAGCAGTTCTTC. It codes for CASFSGGSSYNEQFF. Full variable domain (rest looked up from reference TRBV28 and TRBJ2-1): DVKVTQSSRYLVKRTGEKVFLECVQDMDHENMFWYRQDPGLGLRLIYFSYDVKMKEKGDIPEGYSVSREKKERFSLILESASTNQTSMYLCASFSGGSSYNEQFFGPGTRLTVL.

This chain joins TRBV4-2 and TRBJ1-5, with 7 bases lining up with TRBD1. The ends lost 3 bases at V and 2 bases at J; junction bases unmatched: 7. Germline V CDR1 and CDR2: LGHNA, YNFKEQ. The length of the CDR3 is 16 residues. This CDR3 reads CASSQARQGGNQPQHF. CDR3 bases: TGTGCCAGCAGCCAGGCGCGGCAGGGGGGCAATCAGCCCCAGCATTTT.

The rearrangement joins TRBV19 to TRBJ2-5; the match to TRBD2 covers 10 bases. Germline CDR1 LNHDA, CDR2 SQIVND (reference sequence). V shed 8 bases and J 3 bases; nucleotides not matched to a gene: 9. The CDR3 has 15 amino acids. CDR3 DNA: TGTGCCAGTGCTACTAGCGGGGTTTATAAAGAGACCCAGTACTTC. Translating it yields CASATSGVYKETQYF. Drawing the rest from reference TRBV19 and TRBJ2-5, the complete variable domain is DGGITQSPKYLFRKEGQNVTLSCEQNLNHDAMYWYRQDPGQGLRLIYYSQIVNDFQKGDIAEGYSVSREKKESFPLTVTSAQKNPTAFYLCASATSGVYKETQYFGPGTRLLVL.

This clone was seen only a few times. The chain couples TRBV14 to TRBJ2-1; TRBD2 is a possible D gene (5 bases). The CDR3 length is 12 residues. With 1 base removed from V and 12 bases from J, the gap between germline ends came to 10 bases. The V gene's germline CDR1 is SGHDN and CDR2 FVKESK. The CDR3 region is CASSQGRLRQFF. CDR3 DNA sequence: TGTGCCAGCAGCCAAGGGAGGCTCAGGCAGTTCTTC. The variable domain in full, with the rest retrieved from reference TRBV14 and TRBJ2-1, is EAGVTQFPSHSVIEKGQTVTLRCDPISGHDNLYWYRRVMGKEIKFLLHFVKESKQDESGMPNNRFLAERTGGTYSTLKVQPAELEDSGVYFCASSQGRLRQFFGPGTRLTVL.

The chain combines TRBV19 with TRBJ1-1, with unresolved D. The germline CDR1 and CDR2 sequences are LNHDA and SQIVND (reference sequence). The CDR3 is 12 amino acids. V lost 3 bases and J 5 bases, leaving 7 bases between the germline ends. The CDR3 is CASSIRGTEAFF. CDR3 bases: TGTGCCAGTAGTATTCGGGGAACTGAAGCTTTCTTT.

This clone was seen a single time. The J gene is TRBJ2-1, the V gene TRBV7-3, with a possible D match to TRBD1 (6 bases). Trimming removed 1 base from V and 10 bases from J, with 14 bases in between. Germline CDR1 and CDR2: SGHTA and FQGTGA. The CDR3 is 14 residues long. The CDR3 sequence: CASSLKQGKDEQFF. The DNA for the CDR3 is TGTGCCAGCAGCTTAAAACAGGGCAAGGACGAGCAGTTCTTC.

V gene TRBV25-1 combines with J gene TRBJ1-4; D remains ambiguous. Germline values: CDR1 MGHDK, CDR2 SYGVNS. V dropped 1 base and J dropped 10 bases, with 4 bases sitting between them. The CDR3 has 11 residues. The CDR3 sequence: CASSEFGKLFF. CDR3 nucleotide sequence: TGTGCCAGCAGTGAATTCGGAAAACTGTTTTTT.

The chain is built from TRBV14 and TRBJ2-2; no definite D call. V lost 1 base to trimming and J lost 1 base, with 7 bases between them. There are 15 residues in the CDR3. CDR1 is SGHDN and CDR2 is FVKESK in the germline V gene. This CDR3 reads CASSQALGNTGELFF. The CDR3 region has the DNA TGTGCCAGCAGCCAAGCCCTCGGGAACACCGGGGAGCTGTTTTTT. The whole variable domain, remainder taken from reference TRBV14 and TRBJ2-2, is EAGVTQFPSHSVIEKGQTVTLRCDPISGHDNLYWYRRVMGKEIKFLLHFVKESKQDESGMPNNRFLAERTGGTYSTLKVQPAELEDSGVYFCASSQALGNTGELFFGEGSRLTVL.

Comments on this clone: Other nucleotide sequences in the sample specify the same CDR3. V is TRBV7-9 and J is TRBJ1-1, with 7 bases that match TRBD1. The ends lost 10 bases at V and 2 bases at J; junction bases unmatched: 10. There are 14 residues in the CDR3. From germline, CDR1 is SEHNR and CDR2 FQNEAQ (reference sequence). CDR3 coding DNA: TGTGCCACCCTCTCTAGGGGGCAAAACACTGAAGCTTTCTTT. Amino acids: CATLSRGQNTEAFF.

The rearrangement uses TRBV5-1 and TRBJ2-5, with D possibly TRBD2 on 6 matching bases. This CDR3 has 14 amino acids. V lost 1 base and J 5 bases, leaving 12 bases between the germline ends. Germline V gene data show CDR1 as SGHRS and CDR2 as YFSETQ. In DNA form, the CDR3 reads TGCGCCAGCAGCTTGTCCCGGGAGTATGAGACCCAGTACTTC. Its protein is CASSLSREYETQYF.

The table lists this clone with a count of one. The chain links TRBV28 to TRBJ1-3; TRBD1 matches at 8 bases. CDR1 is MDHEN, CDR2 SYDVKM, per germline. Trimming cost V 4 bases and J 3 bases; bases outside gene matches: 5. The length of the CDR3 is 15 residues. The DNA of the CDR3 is TGTGCCAGCAGTTCGACAGGGGTGGGTGGAAACACCATATATTTT. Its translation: CASSSTGVGGNTIYF.

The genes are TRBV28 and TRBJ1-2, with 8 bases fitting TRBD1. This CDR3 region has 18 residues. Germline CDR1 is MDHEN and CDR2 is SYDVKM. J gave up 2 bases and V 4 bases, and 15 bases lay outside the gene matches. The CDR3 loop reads CASSSPEGAGGENYGYTF. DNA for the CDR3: TGTGCCAGCAGTTCACCCGAAGGCGCAGGGGGCGAAAACTATGGCTACACCTTC.